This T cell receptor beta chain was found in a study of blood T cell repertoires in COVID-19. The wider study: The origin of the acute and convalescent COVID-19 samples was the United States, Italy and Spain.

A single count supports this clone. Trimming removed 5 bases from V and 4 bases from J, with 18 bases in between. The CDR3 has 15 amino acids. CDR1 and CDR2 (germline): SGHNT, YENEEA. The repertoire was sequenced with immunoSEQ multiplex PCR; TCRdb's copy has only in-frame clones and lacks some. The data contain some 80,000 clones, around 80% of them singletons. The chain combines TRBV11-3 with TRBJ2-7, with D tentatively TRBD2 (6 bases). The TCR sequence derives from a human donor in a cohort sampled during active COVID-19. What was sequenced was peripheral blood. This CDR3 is CASSPGRGLGYEQYF. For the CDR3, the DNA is TGTGCCAGCAGCCCCGGCCGGGGGTTGGGTTACGAGCAGTACTTC.